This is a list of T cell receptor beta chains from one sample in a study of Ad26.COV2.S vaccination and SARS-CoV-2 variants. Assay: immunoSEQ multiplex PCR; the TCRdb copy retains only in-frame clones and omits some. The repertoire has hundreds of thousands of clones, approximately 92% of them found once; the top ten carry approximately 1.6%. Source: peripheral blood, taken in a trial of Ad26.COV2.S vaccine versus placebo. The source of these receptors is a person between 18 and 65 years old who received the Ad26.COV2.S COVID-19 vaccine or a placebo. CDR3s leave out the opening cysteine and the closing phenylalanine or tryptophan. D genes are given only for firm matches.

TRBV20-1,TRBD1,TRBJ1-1,SASDWNRGTTEAF
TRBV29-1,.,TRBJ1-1,SADPRRDTEAF
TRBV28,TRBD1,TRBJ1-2,ASSTVRHPAGGGYT
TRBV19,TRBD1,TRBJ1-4,ASRPGQGTTNEKLF
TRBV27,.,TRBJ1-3,ASSLSLGTSRNTIY
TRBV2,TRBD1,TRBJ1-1,ASSESLGRGTEAF
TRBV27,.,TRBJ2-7,ASSITRGGYEQY
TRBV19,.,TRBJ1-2,AGGAVGYGYT
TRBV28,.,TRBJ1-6,ASSLYIRNSPLH
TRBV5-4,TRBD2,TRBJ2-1,ASSLGGGRNEQF
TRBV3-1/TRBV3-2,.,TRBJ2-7,ASSPRSYEQY
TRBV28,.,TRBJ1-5,ASRHDRLLKNQPQH
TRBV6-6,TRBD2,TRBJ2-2,ASSLALSGDDTGELF
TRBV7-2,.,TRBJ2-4,ASSTSPHNYRGQNIQY
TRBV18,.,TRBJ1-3,ASRQATTGNTIY
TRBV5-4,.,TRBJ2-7,ASSRGRASYEQY
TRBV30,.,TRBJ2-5,AWSVRTETQY
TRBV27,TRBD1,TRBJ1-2,ASSRTGTQANYGYT
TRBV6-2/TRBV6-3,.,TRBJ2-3,ASSKGLRTDTQY
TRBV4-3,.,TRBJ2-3,ASSQDRRRPPDTQY
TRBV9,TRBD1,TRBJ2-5,ASSAGTGGQETQY
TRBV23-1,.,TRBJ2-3,ASSQWYPADTQY
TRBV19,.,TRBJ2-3,ASSSPPGTGSADTQY
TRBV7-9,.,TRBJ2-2,ASSLLAVNTGELF
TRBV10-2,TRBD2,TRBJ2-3,ASWPPSGGRTDTQY
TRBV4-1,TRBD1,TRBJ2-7,ASSQPTGGTTKKAYEQY
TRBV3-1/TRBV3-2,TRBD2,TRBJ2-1,ASSQDWGGLIGNEQF
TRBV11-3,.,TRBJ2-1,ASSPREGYNEQF